A selection of T cell receptor beta chains follows, all from one sample in a study of cytomegalovirus exposure and HLA in healthy donors. Sequenced by immunoSEQ multiplex PCR; TCRdb stores in-frame clones only, minus some. Of some 150,000 clones detected, roughly 82% appear once; the ten largest clones hold around 11%. The sequencing sample was made of PBMCs. The receptors here all came from a man aged 50 or older in good health and CMV-seropositive. Both conserved end residues are part of each CDR3. A D gene is named only where the DNA matches it firmly. Expanded clones get a size class; other rows say once, few or many, or leave the size out.

>TRBJ2-1|TRBV4-3|.|.|15
TGCGCCAGCAGCCAAAACAGGGCCCCCTACAATGAGCAGTTCTTC
CASSQNRAPYNEQFF
>TRBJ1-4|TRBV30|.|.|14
TGTGCCTGGAGTATCAAGGGACAACGGGAAAAACTGTTTTTT
CAWSIKGQREKLFF
>TRBJ1-1|TRBV2|.|TRBD1|11
TGTGCCAGCAAGTGGACAGGTGAAGCTTTCTTT
CASKWTGEAFF
>TRBJ1-2|TRBV6-5|.|.|13
TGTGCCAGCAGTGAAGCGTTTCAGTATGGCTACACCTTC
CASSEAFQYGYTF
>TRBJ1-5|TRBV10-3|.|.|13
TGTGCCATCAGTGAGGGGCGACAGCAGCCCCAGCATTTT
CAISEGRQQPQHF
>TRBJ1-2|TRBV5-1|.|.|13
TGCGCCAGCAGCTTGGAGTCAGGTTATGGCTACACCTTC
CASSLESGYGYTF
>TRBJ2-5|TRBV7-9|.|.|14
TGTGCCAGCAGCGGAGACAGGCAGCAGGAGACCCAGTACTTC
CASSGDRQQETQYF
>TRBJ2-2|TRBV7-9|few|.|14
TGTGCCAGCAGCTTAGACAGCATGACCGGGGAGCTGTTTTTT
CASSLDSMTGELFF
>TRBJ2-7|TRBV5-1|.|TRBD1|13
TGCGCCAGCAGCTTGGGGGCACAGGGGGAGCAGTACTTC
CASSLGAQGEQYF
>TRBJ1-2|TRBV5-4|once|.|15
TGTGCCAGCAGCTTGGAAAGTACAGGGTCTTACGGCTACACCTTC
CASSLESTGSYGYTF
>TRBJ1-2|TRBV18|.|.|15
TGTGCCAGCTCCGCGACAGTTCAAACGTACTATGGCTACACCTTC
CASSATVQTYYGYTF
>TRBJ1-3|TRBV11-2|.|.|14
TGTGCCAGCAGCTTGGGGAGCTCTGGAAACACCATATATTTT
CASSLGSSGNTIYF
>TRBJ2-7|TRBV6-1|few|.|13
TGTGCCAGCAGTAGGACCAGGGCCTACGAGCAGTACTTC
CASSRTRAYEQYF
>TRBJ2-7|TRBV15|.|.|14
TGTGCCACCAGCCCTACCCTAGACAGGCACGAGCAGTACTTC
CATSPTLDRHEQYF
>TRBJ2-1|TRBV7-2|.|.|17
TGTGCCAGCAGCTTGAGGGGGAACGGGGCTTACTACAATGAGCAGTTCTTC
CASSLRGNGAYYNEQFF
>TRBJ2-7|TRBV7-3|few|TRBD1|15
TGTGCCAGCAGCGAAGCGACAGGGGGCGAATACGAGCAGTACTTC
CASSEATGGEYEQYF
>TRBJ2-7|TRBV7-3|.|TRBD1|15
TGTGCCAGCAGCCCCGGGACAGGGGGCTTCGGAGAGCAGTACTTC
CASSPGTGGFGEQYF
>TRBJ2-1|TRBV5-1|once|TRBD1|15
TGCGCCAGCAGCCCCGGGACAGGACTATACAATGAGCAGTTCTTC
CASSPGTGLYNEQFF
>TRBJ1-2|TRBV6-4|few|.|16
TGTGCCAGCAGTCCCGATGGGGGCAGCGCCTACTATGGCTACACCTTC
CASSPDGGSAYYGYTF
>TRBJ2-7|TRBV6-1|.|TRBD2|15
TGTGCCAGCAGAAACAGAGGGACTAGCGCTTACGAGCAGTACTTC
CASRNRGTSAYEQYF
>TRBJ2-3|TRBV7-3|.|TRBD1|15
TGTGCCAGCAGCTTAACATCGGACAGGGCAGATACGCAGTATTTT
CASSLTSDRADTQYF
>TRBJ2-1|TRBV13|.|TRBD2|18
TGTGCCAGCAGCATTGGGACTAGCGGGAGAGGCTCCTACAATGAGCAGTTCTTC
CASSIGTSGRGSYNEQFF
>TRBJ2-7|TRBV28|.|TRBD2|15
TGTGCCAGCACCTCCGGCGGGAGGGCTTCCTACGAGCAGTACTTC
CASTSGGRASYEQYF
>TRBJ2-1|TRBV19|.|.|15
TGTGCCAGTAGTATTGAACACAGCTCCTACAATGAGCAGTTCTTC
CASSIEHSSYNEQFF
>TRBJ2-3|TRBV9|few|.|15
TGTGCCAGCAGCGTAGTAACGGGATCGTCAGATACGCAGTATTTT
CASSVVTGSSDTQYF
>TRBJ2-7|TRBV5-5|.|TRBD2|15
TGTGCCAGCAGCTTGTTCCAGAGCGGGAACCATGAGCAGTACTTC
CASSLFQSGNHEQYF
>TRBJ2-3|TRBV5-5|few|TRBD1|17
TGTGCCAGCAGCCCAGGGGGACAGGGGGATTTAACAGATACGCAGTATTTT
CASSPGGQGDLTDTQYF
>TRBJ1-3|TRBV30|.|.|15
TGTGCCTGGAGTGTACTGGGGCTCTCTGGAAACACCATATATTTT
CAWSVLGLSGNTIYF
>TRBJ2-7|TRBV13|.|.|12
TGTGCCAGCAGCTCCCACTCCTACGAGCAGTACTTC
CASSSHSYEQYF
>TRBJ2-1|TRBV7-2|.|.|13
TGTGCCAGCAGCTACGACATGTACAATGAGCAGTTCTTC
CASSYDMYNEQFF
>TRBJ1-5|TRBV6-1|once|.|15
TGTGCCAGCAGTGATAGGGGATATAGCAATCAGCCCCAGCATTTT
CASSDRGYSNQPQHF
>TRBJ2-7|TRBV19|.|TRBD2|14
TGTGCCAGTAGCATGGGACTAGCGGATTACGAGCAGTACTTC
CASSMGLADYEQYF
>TRBJ1-6|TRBV6-5|.|.|15
TGTGCCAGCAGTTACTCCCGGACAGATAATTCACCCCTCCACTTT
CASSYSRTDNSPLHF
>TRBJ1-2|TRBV28|.|.|12
TGTGCCAGCAGTTTGCCCCAGGGCGCCTACACCTTC
CASSLPQGAYTF
>TRBJ1-1|TRBV5-6|.|.|15
TGTGCCAGCAGCCGTGGGAGCACCAAAGGATCTGAAGCTTTCTTT
CASSRGSTKGSEAFF
>TRBJ2-7|TRBV6-6|.|TRBD2|15
TGTGCCAGCACAACCTCAACCCTAGCGGGCCACGAGCAGTACTTC
CASTTSTLAGHEQYF
>TRBJ2-2|TRBV2|.|TRBD2|14
TGTGCCAGCAGTGAACTGGCGGGAGCCGGGGAGCTGTTTTTT
CASSELAGAGELFF
>TRBJ2-3|TRBV21-1|.|.|13
TGTGCCAGCAGCAAACTAGCCGGAGATACGCAGTATTTT
CASSKLAGDTQYF
>TRBJ1-5|TRBV5-6|.|.|14
TGTGCCAGCAGCCCTCGGAGGGGCAATCAGCCCCAGCATTTT
CASSPRRGNQPQHF
>TRBJ2-3|TRBV7-9|.|TRBD2|17
TGTGCCAGCAGCCAAGAGGGCTGGGCGGGGGGCCCAGATACGCAGTATTTT
CASSQEGWAGGPDTQYF
>TRBJ2-2|TRBV5-1|.|TRBD2|16
TGCGCCAGCAGCCTGCGGACTAGCGGGAGTGGCGGGGAGCTGTTTTTT
CASSLRTSGSGGELFF
>TRBJ2-7|TRBV30|.|.|15
TGTGCCTGTCTCCCCCGGGACAAGAGCTCCTACGAGCAGTACTTC
CACLPRDKSSYEQYF
>TRBJ1-1|TRBV7-9|.|.|15
TGTGCCAGCAGCTCGGGGGGGGGCATGAACACTGAAGCTTTCTTT
CASSSGGGMNTEAFF
>TRBJ2-5|TRBV7-9|.|.|16
TGTGCCAGCAGCTTATTGAACAGGGAGTACCAAGAGACCCAGTACTTC
CASSLLNREYQETQYF
>TRBJ1-2|TRBV7-3|.|TRBD1|15
TGTGCCAGCAGCGAAAACCCTACAGGGGGCGTGGGCTACACCTTC
CASSENPTGGVGYTF
>TRBJ2-3|TRBV18|.|.|14
TGTGCCAGCTCACCAACACAGGGAACAGATACGCAGTATTTT
CASSPTQGTDTQYF
>TRBJ2-2|TRBV6-4|.|TRBD1|18
TGTGCCAGCAGTGCCTCCCCGGGACAGGGGGCGCGAACCGGGGAGCTGTTTTTT
CASSASPGQGARTGELFF
>TRBJ2-3|TRBV19|.|TRBD2|16
TGTGCCAGTAGTAAGGGACTAGCGGGGTTGGAAGATACGCAGTATTTT
CASSKGLAGLEDTQYF
>TRBJ1-1|TRBV28|.|TRBD1|14
TGTGCCAGCAGCCTTGGACAGGAGGGCACTGAAGCTTTCTTT
CASSLGQEGTEAFF
>TRBJ2-5|TRBV7-2|.|TRBD2|15
TGTGCCAGCAGCTTTTTCGGGAGGGCGGGGGAGACCCAGTACTTC
CASSFFGRAGETQYF
>TRBJ2-1|TRBV2|.|TRBD1|11
TGTGCCAGCAGGACGACAGGGGAGCAGTTCTTC
CASRTTGEQFF